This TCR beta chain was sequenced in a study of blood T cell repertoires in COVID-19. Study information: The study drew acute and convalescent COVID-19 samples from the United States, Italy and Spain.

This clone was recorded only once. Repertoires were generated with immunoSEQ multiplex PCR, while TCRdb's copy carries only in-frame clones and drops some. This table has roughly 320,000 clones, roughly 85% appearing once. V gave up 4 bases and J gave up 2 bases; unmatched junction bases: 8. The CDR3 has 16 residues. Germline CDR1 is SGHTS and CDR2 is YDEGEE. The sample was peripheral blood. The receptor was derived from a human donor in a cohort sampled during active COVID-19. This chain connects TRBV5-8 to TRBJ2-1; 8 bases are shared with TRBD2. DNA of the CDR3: TGTGCCAGCAGCCCGTATAGCGGGGCTCCCTACAATGAGCAGTTCTTC. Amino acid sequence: CASSPYSGAPYNEQFF.